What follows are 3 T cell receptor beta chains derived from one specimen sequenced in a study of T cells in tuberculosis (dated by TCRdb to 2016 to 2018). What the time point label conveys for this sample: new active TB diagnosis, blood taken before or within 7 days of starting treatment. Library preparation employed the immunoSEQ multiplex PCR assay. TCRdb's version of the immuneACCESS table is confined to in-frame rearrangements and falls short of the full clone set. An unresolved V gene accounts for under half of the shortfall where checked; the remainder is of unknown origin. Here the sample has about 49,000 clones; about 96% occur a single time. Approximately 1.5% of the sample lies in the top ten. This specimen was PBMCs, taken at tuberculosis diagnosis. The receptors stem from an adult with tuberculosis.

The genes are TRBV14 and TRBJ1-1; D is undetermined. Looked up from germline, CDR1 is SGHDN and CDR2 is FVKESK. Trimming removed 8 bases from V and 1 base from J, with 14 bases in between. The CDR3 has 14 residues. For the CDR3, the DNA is TGTGCCAGCCGGGTCAGCGGGGAGAACACTGAAGCTTTCTTT. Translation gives CASRVSGENTEAFF.

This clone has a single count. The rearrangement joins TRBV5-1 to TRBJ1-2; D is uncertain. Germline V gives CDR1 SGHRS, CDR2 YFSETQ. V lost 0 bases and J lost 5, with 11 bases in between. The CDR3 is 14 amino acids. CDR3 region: CASSLDHGAYGYTF. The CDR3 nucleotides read TGCGCCAGCAGCTTGGACCACGGAGCGTATGGCTACACCTTC.

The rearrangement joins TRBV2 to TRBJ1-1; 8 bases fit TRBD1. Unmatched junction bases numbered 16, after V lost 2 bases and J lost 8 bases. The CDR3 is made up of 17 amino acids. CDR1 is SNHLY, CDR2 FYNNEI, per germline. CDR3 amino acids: CASSETGGEWSGSEAFF. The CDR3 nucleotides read TGTGCCAGCAGTGAAACAGGGGGAGAATGGTCAGGGTCGGAAGCTTTCTTT.